The clone carrying this TCR beta chain was seen ten or more times. The sample is drawn from a study of T cells after yellow fever vaccination. Across the study: CD3, CD45RA, CCR7 and CD95 were used to sort EM, EMRA, CM and Tscm memory subsets. Study conclusions and caveats: Reappearing after the booster were most of the clones from primary vaccination (approximately 96% CD4, approximately 89% CD8). Only a small proportion of the clonotypes turned up in both the CD4 and the CD8 compartments, likely arising from convergent recombination. Abundant contaminating clonotypes from the bulk population could appear in FACS-sorted repertoires.

V lost 9 bases and J 10 bases, leaving 15 bases between the germline ends. The CDR3 consists of 12 residues. The V gene's germline CDR1 is KGHDR and CDR2 SFDVKD. TCRdb re-called the 5' RACE reads through MiXCR, storing one row per CDR3 protein. Among over 10,000 distinct CDR3 sequences listed, 4% to 6% were seen once. The receptor's source is a man aged 30-40 years who received the YFV17D yellow fever vaccine. This sample comprised PBMCs, either bulk or a sorted T-cell subset (CD4+, CD8+, memory, or dextramer-sorted; not recorded which), obtained 45 days after the yellow fever booster vaccination. The chain couples TRBV24-1 to TRBJ2-1; TRBD1 or TRBD2 may be the D gene (6 bases each). The CDR3: CATSSTGREQFF. The CDR3 coding sequence is TGTGCCACCTCGTCCACAGGGAGGGAGCAGTTCTTC.